The source of this T cell receptor (beta chain) is a study of CD8 T cells in ankylosing spondylitis. The ends lost 0 bases at V and 0 bases at J; junction bases unmatched: 3. The CDR3 has 16 residues. Germline V lookup: CDR1 DFQATT, CDR2 SNEGSKA (reference sequence). This clonotype was observed a few times. Its cognate antigen is unknown. Study results and caveats: Roughly eight highly homologous variants formed a TCR beta motif that appeared characteristic of ankylosing spondylitis blood.

MiXCR, run by TCRdb on the 5' RACE reads, gives a single entry per CDR3 protein. The repertoire holds 200,000 to 300,000 distinct CDR3 sequences, with 20% to 30% as singletons. Specimen: blood, either unsorted or a sorted T cell fraction (not recorded which). The receptor's source is a male donor with ankylosing spondylitis or in good health (not recorded which). The genes are TRBV20-1 and TRBJ2-1; TRBD2 agrees at 9 bases. The CDR3 nucleotides are TGCAGTGCTAGAGATTTGCGGGGGGGCTCCTACAATGAGCAGTTCTTC. Encoded protein: CSARDLRGGSYNEQFF.